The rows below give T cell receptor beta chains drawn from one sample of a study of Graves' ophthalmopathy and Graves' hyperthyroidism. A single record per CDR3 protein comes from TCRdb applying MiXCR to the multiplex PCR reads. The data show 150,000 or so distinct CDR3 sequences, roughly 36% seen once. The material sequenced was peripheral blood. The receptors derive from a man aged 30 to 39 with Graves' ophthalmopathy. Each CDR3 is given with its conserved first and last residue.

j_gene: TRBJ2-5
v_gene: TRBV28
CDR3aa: CASSFIWDKYAETQYF

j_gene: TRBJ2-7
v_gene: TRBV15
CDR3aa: CATSRLAGEGNYEQYF

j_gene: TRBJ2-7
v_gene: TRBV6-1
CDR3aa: CASSMVPRVTYEQYF

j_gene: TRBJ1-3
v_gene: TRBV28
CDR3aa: CASSLTPGSGNTIYF

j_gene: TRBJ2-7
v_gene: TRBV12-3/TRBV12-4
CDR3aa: CASSLAVGGSGGYEQYF

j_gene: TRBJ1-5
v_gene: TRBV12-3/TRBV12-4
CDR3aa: CASRNPGEPQHF

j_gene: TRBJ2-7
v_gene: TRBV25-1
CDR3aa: CASSESGGSEQYF

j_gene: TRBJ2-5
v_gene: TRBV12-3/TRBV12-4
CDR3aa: CASRTLSSGGQETQYF

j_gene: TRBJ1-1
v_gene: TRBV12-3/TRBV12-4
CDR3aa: CASSLGVNGAEAFF

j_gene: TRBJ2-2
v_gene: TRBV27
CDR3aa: CASSLLGRGQGELFF

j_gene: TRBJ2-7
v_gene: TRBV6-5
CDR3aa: CASSYSSGNSYEQYF

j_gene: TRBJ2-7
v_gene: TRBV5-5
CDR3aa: CASSFGQVSYEQYF

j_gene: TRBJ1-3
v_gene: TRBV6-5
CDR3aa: CASSWARGDRNTIYF

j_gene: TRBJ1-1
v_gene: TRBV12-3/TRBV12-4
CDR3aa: CASSQGVGTEAFF

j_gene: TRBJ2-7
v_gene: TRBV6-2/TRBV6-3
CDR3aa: CASSSRLYEQYF

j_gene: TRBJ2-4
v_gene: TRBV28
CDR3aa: CASSTGVNIQYF

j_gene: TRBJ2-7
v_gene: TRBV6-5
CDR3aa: CASSYSLQRLPYEQYF

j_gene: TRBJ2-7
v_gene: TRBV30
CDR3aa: CAWDRGQGAREQYF

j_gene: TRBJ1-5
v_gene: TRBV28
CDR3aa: CASSTTGKGLSQPQHF

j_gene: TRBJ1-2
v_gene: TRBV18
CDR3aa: CASSTRQENYGYTF

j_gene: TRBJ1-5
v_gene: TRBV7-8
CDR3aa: CASSLAPGQSSNQPQHF

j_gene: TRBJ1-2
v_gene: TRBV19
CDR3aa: CASSPGVHGYTF

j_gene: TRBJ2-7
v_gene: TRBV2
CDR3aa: CASSETGGSYEQYF

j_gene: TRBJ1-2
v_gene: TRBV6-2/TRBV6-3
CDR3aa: CASSYQGSGYGYTF

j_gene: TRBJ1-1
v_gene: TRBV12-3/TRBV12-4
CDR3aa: CASSSRDGTEAFF

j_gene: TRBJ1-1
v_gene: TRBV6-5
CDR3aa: CASSYGTGYTEAFF

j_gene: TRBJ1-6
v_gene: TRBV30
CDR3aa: CAHGRRSDFSPLHF

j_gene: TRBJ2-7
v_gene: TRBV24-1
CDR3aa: CATSDPQRDRPLRWLEQYF

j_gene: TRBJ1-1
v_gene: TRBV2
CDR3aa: CASSEMVSVTTEAFF

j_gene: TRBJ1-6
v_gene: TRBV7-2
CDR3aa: CASSPGQGLSPLHF

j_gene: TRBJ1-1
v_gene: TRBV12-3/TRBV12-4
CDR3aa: CASSYSSWAEAFF

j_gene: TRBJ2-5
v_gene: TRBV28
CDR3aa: CASSLEGRGGSQYF

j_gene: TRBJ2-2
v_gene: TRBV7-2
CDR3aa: CASSSFPRTIGELFF

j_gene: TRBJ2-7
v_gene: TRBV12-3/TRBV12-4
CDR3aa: CASSWGLAGTMDEQYF

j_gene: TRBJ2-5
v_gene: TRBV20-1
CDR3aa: CSATGTGHEETQYF

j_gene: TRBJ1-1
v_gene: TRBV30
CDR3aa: CAHRRVNTEAFF

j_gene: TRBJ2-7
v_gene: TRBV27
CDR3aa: CASSLSPRSGSIGYEQYF

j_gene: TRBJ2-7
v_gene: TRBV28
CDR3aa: CATFASYEQYF

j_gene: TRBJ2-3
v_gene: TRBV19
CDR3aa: CASSVGGLGGPTDTQYF

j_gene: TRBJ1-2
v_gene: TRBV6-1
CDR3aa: CASKGRGTGQRGYTF

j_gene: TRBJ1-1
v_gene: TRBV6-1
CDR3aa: CASSAIGQGRAEAFF

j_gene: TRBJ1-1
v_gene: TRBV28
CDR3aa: CAIRGGAAMAAFF

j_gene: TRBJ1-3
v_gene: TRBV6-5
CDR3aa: CASSTGQDSGNTIYF

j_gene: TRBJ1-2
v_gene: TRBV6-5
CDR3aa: CASTLSSGYGYTF

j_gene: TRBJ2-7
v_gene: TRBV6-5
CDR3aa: CASSYSSREGNYEQYF

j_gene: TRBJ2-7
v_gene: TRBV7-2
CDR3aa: CASGNSGEQYF

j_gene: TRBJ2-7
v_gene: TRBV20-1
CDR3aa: CSATGDTPPYEQYF

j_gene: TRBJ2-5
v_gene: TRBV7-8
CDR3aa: CASSLAHGGGGETQYF

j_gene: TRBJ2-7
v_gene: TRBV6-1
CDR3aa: CASRASGTSGREQYF

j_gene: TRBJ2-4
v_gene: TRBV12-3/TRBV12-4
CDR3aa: CASSLGTAKNIQYF